A single sample gave rise to the 7 T cell receptor beta chains below, sequenced in a study of cytomegalovirus exposure and HLA in healthy donors. Amplification used 60 Vbeta primers and 13 Jbeta primers. The repertoire was sequenced with immunoSEQ multiplex PCR; TCRdb's copy has only in-frame clones and lacks some. Counted here are around 130,000 clones, 83% occurring once; the ten biggest clones make up 1.2%. Sequencing was done on a sample of PBMCs. These receptor sequences come from a girl aged 2 to 9 in good health and CMV-seronegative.

The V call is TRBV10-2, the J call TRBJ2-5; perhaps TRBD2 as D (6 bases). CDR3 length equals 14 residues. V was clipped by 3 bases and J by 5 bases, with 13 bases between them. Per germline, CDR1 WSHSY and CDR2 SAAADI. The CDR3 protein is CASSDAGYGETQYF. The CDR3, as DNA: TGCGCCAGCAGTGATGCGGGGTATGGGGAGACCCAGTACTTC.

V and J are TRBV10-3 and TRBJ2-7; TRBD1 matches 9 bases. Germline V gene data show CDR1 as ENHRY and CDR2 as SYGVKD. The CDR3 has 12 amino acids. The V and J ends lost 6 bases and 3 bases, in that order; junction bases with no gene match: 0. The CDR3 reads CAIRGQGYEQYF. DNA for the CDR3: TGTGCCATCAGGGGACAGGGCTACGAGCAGTACTTC.

The chain recombines TRBV19 with TRBJ2-1, with TRBD2 matching over 7 bases. Germline V lookup: CDR1 LNHDA, CDR2 SQIVND (reference sequence). The CDR3 contains 16 residues. Germline trimming cut 4 bases from V and 0 bases from J; bases unmatched to any gene: 6. The CDR3 loop is CASSTLAVNSYNEQFF. CDR3 nucleotide sequence: TGTGCCAGTAGTACTCTAGCGGTAAACTCCTACAATGAGCAGTTCTTC.

The chain couples TRBV6-5 to TRBJ1-2, with a tentative D call TRBD1 (6 bases). With 0 bases removed from V and 2 bases from J, the gap between germline ends came to 13 bases. Per the germline V gene, CDR1 is MNHEY and CDR2 is SVGAGI. There are 16 residues in the CDR3. The CDR3 is CASSYSSLQGNYGYTF. CDR3 in DNA: TGTGCCAGCAGTTACTCGAGCTTACAGGGAAACTATGGCTACACCTTC.

This chain joins TRBV28 and TRBJ1-1; D gene unclear. V was shortened by 6 bases and J by 1 base, with 12 bases between the two germline ends. Per the germline V gene, CDR1 is MDHEN and CDR2 is SYDVKM. The CDR3 loop spans 14 amino acids. CDR3 in amino acids: CASSPPPRNTEAFF. The CDR3 DNA is TGTGCCAGCAGCCCACCCCCGAGGAACACTGAAGCTTTCTTT. Filled out from reference TRBV28 and TRBJ1-1, the complete variable domain reads DVKVTQSSRYLVKRTGEKVFLECVQDMDHENMFWYRQDPGLGLRLIYFSYDVKMKEKGDIPEGYSVSREKKERFSLILESASTNQTSMYLCASSPPPRNTEAFFGQGTRLTVV.

This clone has only one observation. The chain is built from TRBV28 and TRBJ1-1; 9 nucleotides align to TRBD1. This CDR3 region has 16 residues. Germline values: CDR1 MDHEN, CDR2 SYDVKM. The J segment lost 0 bases and the V segment lost 5 bases, leaving 7 bases of the junction unmatched. The CDR3 sequence: CASSTGQGRMNTEAFF. CDR3 in DNA: TGTGCCAGCAGTACGGGACAGGGACGTATGAACACTGAAGCTTTCTTT. Together with reference TRBV28 and TRBJ1-1, the CDR3 gives the full variable domain: DVKVTQSSRYLVKRTGEKVFLECVQDMDHENMFWYRQDPGLGLRLIYFSYDVKMKEKGDIPEGYSVSREKKERFSLILESASTNQTSMYLCASSTGQGRMNTEAFFGQGTRLTVV.

The V and J genes are TRBV7-2 and TRBJ1-3; a weak D match, TRBD1 (5 bases). Between the trimmed V and J ends, which lost 0 bases and 0 bases, there was a span of 12 bases. The CDR3 runs to 17 residues. The germline V gene encodes CDR1 SGHTA and CDR2 FQGNSA. The CDR3 nucleotides read TGTGCCAGCAGCTTAGCTTTTGCAGGGAACTCTGGAAACACCATATATTTT. This codes for CASSLAFAGNSGNTIYF.